Following are 2 T cell receptor beta chains from one sample sequenced in a study of identical twins. TCRdb used MiXCR to reprocess the 5' RACE reads, holding one entry per CDR3 protein. The sample includes some 760,000 distinct CDR3 sequences, around a sixth of them seen just once. The same data also went into a second study, on T cells expressing NK-cell markers.

The sample consisted of PBMCs. These receptors were taken from a woman aged 18-29 years in good health.

The chain combines TRBV12-3 or TRBV12-4 with TRBJ2-7, with TRBD1 as a possible D gene (6 bases). Trimming pared 2 bases from V and 6 bases from J, leaving 14 bases between. This CDR3 has 14 amino acids. The CDR3 reads CASSLQGRGAEQYF. CDR3 bases: TGTGCCAGCAGTTTACAGGGCAGGGGAGCCGAGCAGTACTTC.

This clonotype was seen only a few times. This chain uses TRBV6-2 or TRBV6-3 with TRBJ1-1; no firm D call. CDR1 and CDR2 from the germline V gene are MNHEY and SVGEGT. This CDR3 has 16 residues. V shed 8 bases and J shed 2 bases, with 21 bases lying between them. The CDR3 sequence: CASLAAGRRSNTEAFF. The CDR3 DNA sequence: TGTGCCAGCTTAGCGGCGGGCAGGAGAAGTAACACTGAAGCTTTCTTT.